The 21 T cell receptor beta chains reported below all come from one sample, sequenced in a study of breast tumors, draining lymph nodes, adjacent tissues. Breast cancer patients provided tissue from their axillary draining lymph nodes. In TCRdb, the multiplex PCR reads were re-called with MiXCR into one record per CDR3 protein. The sample includes approximately 190,000 distinct CDR3 sequences, approximately 33% of them seen just once. Sequenced sample: axillary lymph node tissue. Every receptor here comes from a female donor with breast cancer. Some clones in this sample may be carry-over from other donors' samples.

This clonotype was recorded at least ten times. The chain carries TRBV6-1 and TRBJ1-2, with 7 bases identical to TRBD1. The CDR3 is 17 residues long. Losses at the gene ends were 8 bases for V and 5 bases for J; bases not matched to a gene: 20. CDR1 is MNHNS, CDR2 SASEGT, per germline. CDR3 residues: CASSLPEGAGGTYGYTF. CDR3 DNA: TGTGCCAGCTCCCTCCCCGAGGGGGCAGGGGGTACTTATGGCTACACCTTC.

Worth noting for this clonotype: Since the CDR3 does not end with the conserved phenylalanine or tryptophan, this likely comes from a read error. Because the CDR3's place on the DNA is in doubt, the DNA is left out and the CDR3 is given as listed by TCRdb. The V call is TRBV7-9, the J call TRBJ2-6; the table's D call, TRBD1, has no DNA check behind it. The CDR3 length equals 12 residues, ends included. Germline assignment: CDR1 SEHNR and CDR2 FQNEAQ (reference sequence). The CDR3 is CASSLVEGGTDT.

This clonotype was found a few times. The V gene is TRBV6-1, the J gene TRBJ2-1, with 15 bases matching TRBD2. Germline assignment: CDR1 MNHNS and CDR2 SASEGT. V was clipped by 5 bases and J by 10 bases; unmatched bases: 9. The CDR3 runs to 16 residues. CDR3 loop: CASSRGVGLAGGEQFF. The CDR3 region has the DNA TGTGCCAGCAGTCGGGGCGTTGGACTAGCGGGAGGGGAGCAGTTCTTC.

Ten or more counts support this clonotype. The CDR3 DNA reads as TGTGCCAGCAGCCGCAGAGTTTGGGTTACGCAGTATTTT. The encoded protein is CASSRRVWVTQYF. This chain uses TRBV3-1 with TRBJ2-3; D ambiguous. This CDR3 is 13 amino acids long. CDR1 and CDR2 from the germline V gene are LGHDT and YNNKEL (reference sequence). Trimming pared 4 bases from V and 8 bases from J, leaving 13 bases between.

This clonotype was counted many times. This chain uses TRBV6-6 with TRBJ1-6; unclear D gene. Per germline, CDR1 MNHNY and CDR2 SVGAGI (reference sequence). V lost 2 bases to trimming and J lost 14 bases, with 13 bases between them. The CDR3 consists of 13 residues. CDR3 in amino acids: CASSYGQDIALHF. In nucleotides, the CDR3 is TGTGCCAGCAGTTACGGGCAGGATATCGCCCTCCACTTT.

This clonotype was recorded at least ten times. V and J are TRBV11-3 and TRBJ2-1, with no clear D. The V and J ends lost 3 bases and 7 bases respectively, with 13 bases between them. Germline V gene data show CDR1 as SGHNT and CDR2 as YENEEA. The CDR3 sequence is 14 residues long. CDR3 sequence (DNA): TGTGCCAGCAGCTTGGAGACTGGTACTAATGAGCAGTTCTTC. Translated, it gives CASSLETGTNEQFF.

This clonotype was found a few times. J is TRBJ2-1 and V is TRBV28, with D tentatively TRBD2 (6 bases). V lost 7 bases and J 6 bases, leaving 13 bases between the germline ends. The CDR3 is made up of 13 amino acids. Per the germline V gene, CDR1 is MDHEN and CDR2 is SYDVKM. This CDR3 reads CASTGGVVNEQFF. CDR3 sequence (DNA): TGTGCCAGCACCGGGGGAGTGGTCAATGAGCAGTTCTTC. Supplemented by reference TRBV28 and TRBJ2-1, the full variable domain reads DVKVTQSSRYLVKRTGEKVFLECVQDMDHENMFWYRQDPGLGLRLIYFSYDVKMKEKGDIPEGYSVSREKKERFSLILESASTNQTSMYLCASTGGVVNEQFFGPGTRLTVL.

About this clonotype itself: This may be a read error, as it is one base from a much larger clone. This sequence joins TRBV10-3 and TRBJ1-2; 7 bases are a match to TRBD1. Trimming removed 5 bases from V and 4 bases from J; junction bases left unmatched: 13. The CDR3 has 16 residues. Germline assignment: CDR1 ENHRY and CDR2 SYGVKD. This CDR3 is CAISYSHRGGTYGYTF. In nucleotides, the CDR3 is TGTGCCATCAGTTACTCCCACAGGGGCGGGACCTATGGCTACACCTTC.

This clonotype showed up many times. The chain is built from TRBV25-1 and TRBJ2-5; TRBD1 aligns across 8 bases. Unmatched junction bases numbered 11, after V lost 6 bases and J lost 5 bases. This CDR3 has 15 residues. Germline values: CDR1 MGHDK, CDR2 SYGVNS. CDR3 protein: CASSDHRGVGETQYF. As DNA, the CDR3 is TGTGCCAGCAGCGACCACAGGGGGGTAGGGGAGACCCAGTACTTC.

The chain has TRBV5-4 and TRBJ2-5; TRBD2 is a possible D gene (5 bases). This CDR3 region has 15 residues. In germline, CDR1 is SGHNT, CDR2 YYREEE (reference sequence). Trimming removed 0 bases from V and 9 bases from J, with 18 bases in between. DNA of the CDR3: TGTGCCAGCAGCTTGGCTGGACCAGCGTTGGAGGCCCAGTACTTC. It translates to CASSLAGPALEAQYF.

This chain uses TRBV20-1 with TRBJ2-7; D not resolved. The CDR3 is 17 residues long. The germline V gene encodes CDR1 DFQATT and CDR2 SNEGSKA (reference sequence). V was clipped by 6 bases and J by 2 bases, with 26 bases between them. The CDR3 DNA sequence: TGCAGTGCCCTCATAACGGGTTCAGGCCCAAATCCCTACGAGCAGTACTTC. It specifies CSALITGSGPNPYEQYF.

This clonotype was seen ten or more times. The chain recombines TRBV6-6 with TRBJ2-7, with 9 bases lining up with TRBD2. The V and J ends lost 6 bases and 3 bases, in that order; junction bases with no gene match: 3. Germline-derived CDR1 and CDR2 are MNHNY and SVGAGI (reference sequence). This CDR3 contains 13 residues. CDR3 bases: TGTGCCAGCAGACTTAGCGGGAGCTACGAGCAGTACTTC. As protein: CASRLSGSYEQYF.

In the case of this clonotype: Given a much more abundant clone one base away, this may be a read error. This sequence joins TRBV4-3 and TRBJ2-2; a weak D match, TRBD2 (6 bases). CDR1 LGHNA and CDR2 YSLEER come from the germline V gene. The CDR3 is 13 residues long. The CDR3 is CASSQGVSGGLFF. The CDR3 coding sequence is TGCGCCAGCAGCCAAGGAGTTTCCGGGGGGCTGTTTTTT.

This clonotype has just a few counts. A much larger clonotype is one base distant, so this may be a read error. This chain joins TRBV20-1 and TRBJ2-3; D not certain. The CDR3 extends over 16 amino acids. With 5 bases removed from V and 6 bases from J, the gap between germline ends came to 24 bases. CDR1 is DFQATT, CDR2 SNEGSKA, per germline (reference sequence). The CDR3 coding sequence is TGCAGTGCTGGCCCTCGCGGTTCCGTCCCTCAGGATACGCAGTATTTT. It specifies CSAGPRGSVPQDTQYF.

About this clonotype itself: Given a much more abundant clone one base away, this may be a read error. This CDR3 is missing its conserved last phenylalanine or tryptophan, likely due to a read error. The chain couples TRBV9 to TRBJ2-7; TRBD2 matches at 8 bases. Germline loops: CDR1 SGDLS, CDR2 YYNGEE. V shed 3 bases and J 5 bases; nucleotides not matched to a gene: 19. CDR3 size: 18 residues. CDR3 DNA: TGTGCCAGCAGCGCCTCCGTCGGGGGGGGGTACGGCGGGAACGAGCAGTACCTC. Amino acid sequence: CASSASVGGGYGGNEQYL.

This clonotype was observed many times. The CDR3 sequence: CASSRQENQPQHF. DNA of the CDR3: TGTGCCAGCAGCCGACAGGAGAATCAGCCCCAGCATTTT. The chain employs TRBV7-2 and TRBJ1-5, with a tentative D call TRBD1 (6 bases). The V gene lost 5 bases and the J gene lost 4 bases, with 9 bases spanning the gap. This CDR3 is built from 13 residues. Germline CDR1 SGHTA, CDR2 FQGNSA.

V is TRBV7-9 and J is TRBJ1-5, with 8 nucleotides matching TRBD1. Per the germline V gene, CDR1 is SEHNR and CDR2 is FQNEAQ (reference sequence). The CDR3 has 16 residues. The ends lost 2 bases at V and 3 bases at J; junction bases unmatched: 6. CDR3: CASSLRAGGYNQPQHF. CDR3 in DNA: TGTGCCAGCAGCTTACGAGCAGGGGGCTACAATCAGCCCCAGCATTTT.

This clonotype was seen ten or more times. This rearrangement joins TRBV11-2 to TRBJ2-3; D is undetermined. V lost 0 bases and J lost 0, with 7 bases in between. Germline V gene sequence: CDR1 SGHAT, CDR2 FQNNGV. This CDR3 has 15 amino acids. The CDR3 nucleotides are TGTGCCAGCAGCTTAGATTGGATGAGCACAGATACGCAGTATTTT. Translation gives CASSLDWMSTDTQYF.

This clonotype appeared many times. The genes are TRBV5-1 and TRBJ1-4; possible D gene TRBD1, 5 bases. Germline V gene sequence: CDR1 SGHRS, CDR2 YFSETQ. The V end lost 0 bases, the J end lost 2 bases, and 11 bases lay between the germline ends. The CDR3 contains 16 residues. CDR3 sequence reads: CASSLDPGLTNEKLFF. The CDR3 nucleotides read TGCGCCAGCAGCTTGGACCCAGGGTTGACTAATGAAAAACTGTTTTTT.

The J gene is TRBJ2-5, the V gene TRBV24-1; 10 positions match TRBD1. Looked up from germline, CDR1 is KGHDR and CDR2 is SFDVKD. V lost 1 base, J lost 3 bases, and 7 bases stayed unmatched. This CDR3 comprises 17 residues. CDR3 region: CATSDFRPGTGEETQYF. CDR3 in DNA: TGTGCCACCAGTGATTTCCGCCCCGGGACAGGGGAAGAGACCCAGTACTTC.

The gene calls are TRBV5-6 and TRBJ1-2; D not certain. Trimming stripped 1 base from V and 2 bases from J, with 12 bases between. Looked up from germline, CDR1 is SGHDT and CDR2 is YYEEEE. The CDR3 is made up of 15 amino acids. The CDR3 region is CASSLLQAANYGYTF. The CDR3 DNA sequence: TGTGCCAGCAGCTTGCTTCAGGCGGCGAACTATGGCTACACCTTC. The full variable domain, rest sourced from reference TRBV5-6 and TRBJ1-2, is DAGVTQSPTHLIKTRGQQVTLRCSPKSGHDTVSWYQQALGQGPQFIFQYYEEEERQRGNFPDRFSGHQFPNYSSELNVNALLLGDSALYLCASSLLQAANYGYTFGSGTRLTVV.